This record covers a single TCR beta chain. This entry is derived from a study of OX40 agonist ivuxolimab in advanced cancers. Germline CDR1 LGHNA, CDR2 YSLEER. Trimming shortened V by 3 bases and J by 5 bases, and 9 bases separated the two germline ends. The CDR3 has 13 residues. Only in-frame clones appear in the TCRdb table, and some are missing; sequencing was by immunoSEQ multiplex PCR. The data contain just under 100,000 clones, roughly 94% of them seen just once; the ten biggest clones take up about 0.18%. The chain combines TRBV4-3 with TRBJ2-3; D is possibly TRBD1 (6 bases). The sequencing used CD4+ or CD8+ T cells sorted from blood, collected in a trial of the OX40 agonist ivuxolimab. This TCR was recovered from an adult with an advanced solid tumor such as melanoma, head and neck, liver or kidney cancer. CDR3 in amino acids: CASSQKTGDTQYF. CDR3 DNA: TGCGCCAGCAGCCAGAAGACAGGAGATACGCAGTATTTT.